Given below is one T cell receptor beta chain in context. The trim removed 0 bases at V and 9 bases at J, leaving 3 bases unmatched. The germline V gene encodes CDR1 LNHDA and CDR2 SQIVND (reference sequence). The CDR3 consists of 15 residues. The data derive from a study of T cell responses to AZD1222 COVID-19 vaccine. Produced via immunoSEQ multiplex PCR; TCRdb's table is partial and in-frame only. The sample consists of about 260,000 clones, approximately 93% of them appearing once. The rearrangement links TRBV19 to TRBJ2-5; 14 bases align to TRBD2. The sample here was peripheral blood, taken on day 0 of AZD1222 vaccination. The clonotype was recovered from an adult in good health. DNA of the CDR3: TGTGCCAGTAGTATAGACTGGACTAGCGGGGGGCCCCAGTACTTC. Amino acid sequence: CASSIDWTSGGPQYF.